Listed here are 10 T cell receptor beta chains from one sample, sequenced in a study of CD4+ T cells in melanoma. Here immunoSEQ multiplex PCR was the method, and the copy in TCRdb shows in-frame clones only, minus some. The sample consists of about 11,000 clones, roughly two thirds of them appearing once. The sequencing input was cells from a culture (not recorded whether cultured in vitro). The receptors were sampled from a human donor with melanoma.

This chain connects TRBV5-4 to TRBJ1-3; no reliable D call. V was trimmed by 4 bases and J by 0 bases, leaving 8 bases between them. Germline CDR1 SGHNT, CDR2 YYREEE (reference sequence). This CDR3 contains 14 residues. This chain's CDR3 is CASSPGSSGNTIYF. In nucleotides, the CDR3 is TGTGCCAGCAGCCCTGGCTCCTCTGGAAACACCATATATTTT. The full variable domain, in which reference TRBV5-4 and TRBJ1-3 provide the parts outside the CDR3, is ETGVTQSPTHLIKTRGQQVTLRCSSQSGHNTVSWYQQALGQGPQFIFQYYREEENGRGNFPPRFSGLQFPNYSSELNVNALELDDSALYLCASSPGSSGNTIYFGEGSWLTVV.

The J gene is TRBJ1-1, the V gene TRBV5-8; D unclear. V lost 4 bases to trimming and J lost 3 bases, with 10 bases between them. CDR3 length: 13 residues. From germline, CDR1 is SGHTS and CDR2 YDEGEE. CDR3 amino acids: CASSPWVHTEAFF. The DNA of the CDR3 is TGTGCCAGCAGCCCCTGGGTCCACACTGAAGCTTTCTTT.

The V and J genes are TRBV6-1 and TRBJ1-2, with D possibly TRBD1 on 6 matching bases. Germline V gene sequence: CDR1 MNHNS, CDR2 SASEGT. Between the trimmed V and J ends, which lost 3 bases and 4 bases, there was a span of 15 bases. CDR3 length: 15 residues. The CDR3 coding sequence is TGTGCCAGCAGTGATTTCTCCGGGACAAGCTATGGCTACACCTTC. This sequence encodes CASSDFSGTSYGYTF.

This clone was observed once. Its ends do not fully match the called genes, so a read error is possible. This sequence joins TRBV30 and TRBJ1-4; D gene unclear. This CDR3 is built from 13 residues. Germline CDR1 GTSNPN, CDR2 SVGIG (reference sequence). The CDR3 region is CAWWRPRGRKTVF. The CDR3 nucleotides are TGTGCCTGGTGGAGGCCAAGAGGGCGAAAAACTGTTTTT.

The CDR3 bases are TGTGCCAGCAGCTTAGATAGCAATGAGCAGTTCTTC. Amino acids: CASSLDSNEQFF. The rearrangement links TRBV7-8 to TRBJ2-1; D remains unclear. The CDR3 covers 12 residues. CDR1 and CDR2 from the germline V gene are SGHVS and FQNEAQ. V was trimmed by 1 base and J by 6 bases, leaving 4 bases between them. Combining the CDR3 with reference TRBV7-8 and TRBJ2-1 gives the whole variable domain GAGVSQSPRYKVAKRGQDVALRCDPISGHVSLFWYQQALGQGPEFLTYFQNEAQLDKSGLPSDRFFAERPEGSVSTLKIQRTQQEDSAVYLCASSLDSNEQFFGPGTRLTVL.

The CDR3 DNA reads as TGCGCCAGCAGCTTGGGGCGGAGGACAGAAAGCGGCTACACCTTC. Protein product: CASSLGRRTESGYTF. This sequence joins TRBV5-1 and TRBJ1-2; perhaps TRBD1 as D (6 bases). With 0 bases removed from V and 8 bases from J, the gap between germline ends came to 17 bases. This CDR3 has 15 residues. Germline CDR1 SGHRS, CDR2 YFSETQ.

The chain joins TRBV7-2 to TRBJ1-6, with D possibly TRBD1 on 5 matching bases. The CDR3 totals 14 residues. V lost 2 bases and J 10 bases, leaving 12 bases between the germline ends. CDR1 and CDR2 (germline): SGHTA, FQGNSA. The CDR3 loop is CASSLTGVGSPLHF. CDR3 DNA: TGTGCCAGCAGCTTAACGGGGGTAGGGTCACCCCTCCACTTT.

The CDR3 protein is CASSLGGSITQYF. The CDR3 DNA is TGCGCCAGCAGCCTGGGGGGATCAATTACGCAGTATTTT. This sequence joins TRBV4-1 and TRBJ2-3, with a possible D match to TRBD2 (6 bases). CDR1 is MGHRA, CDR2 YSYEKL, per germline. The CDR3 is 13 amino acids. Trimming took 4 bases from V and 8 from J, leaving 13 bases between them.

V gene TRBV7-2 combines with J gene TRBJ2-1; D not resolved. The CDR3 is made up of 13 amino acids. CDR1 is SGHTA, CDR2 FQGNSA, per germline. V was cut by 4 bases and J by 4 bases, with 8 bases left in between. The CDR3 DNA reads TGTGCCAGCAGCTGGCAGTCGTACAATGAGCAGTTCTTC. Translating it yields CASSWQSYNEQFF.

This clone has just one count. CDR3 region: CASSLQPGQGAYEQFF. In nucleotides, the CDR3 is TGCGCCAGCAGTTTGCAACCGGGACAGGGGGCCTATGAGCAGTTCTTC. V and J are TRBV5-1 and TRBJ2-1, with 12 positions matching TRBD1. Germline CDR1 reads SGHRS; CDR2 reads YFSETQ. J gave up 8 bases and V 5 bases, and 11 bases lay outside the gene matches. CDR3 length equals 16 residues.